This T cell receptor beta chain was recorded in a study of radiation and T cells in renal cell carcinoma. Study conclusions and caveats: From baseline, blood top tumor clonotypes peaked at 2 weeks post-radiation. Baseline intratumoral clonotype presence is unknown without pretreatment biopsies.

This clone was detected once. Antigen specificity is unknown. Time point here: blood 2 weeks post-SBRT. Treatment here: 15 Gy SBRT to primary tumor, nephrectomy 4 weeks later. The method was immunoSEQ multiplex PCR; TCRdb's version includes in-frame clones alone and lacks a portion of them. The table includes about 130,000 clones, about four fifths detected once. The sequences come from blood, collected from a patient whose treatment included radiotherapy and nephrectomy. The origin of this receptor is a man aged 45 to 65 with renal cell carcinoma.

CDR3 loop: CASSPPATQETQYF. Written as DNA, the CDR3 is TGTGCCAGCTCACCACCGGCGACCCAAGAGACCCAGTACTTC. The rearrangement links TRBV18 to TRBJ2-5; D is unclear. This CDR3 is 14 amino acids long. Trimming removed 0 bases from V and 1 base from J, with 6 bases in between. Germline loops: CDR1 KGHSH, CDR2 LQKENI.